A single sample is the source of the 5 T cell receptor beta chains below, sequenced in a study of blood T cells in healthy people across ages. A second PCR, run for roughly 7 to 12 cycles, used a sample-barcoded 5' primer plus a J-beta primer mix. TCRdb reanalysed the 5' RACE reads using MiXCR and keeps one entry per CDR3 protein. The sample includes fewer than 1.5 million distinct CDR3 sequences, approximately 38% of them seen just once. What was sequenced was blood. These receptors were taken from a woman between 18 and 29 years old in good health.

The CDR3 nucleotides are TGTGCCAGCAGCGCCTACCGGGGCCCTAAAGCTTTCTTT. Its protein is CASSAYRGPKAFF. The V gene is TRBV9, the J gene TRBJ1-1; D might be TRBD1 (5 bases). CDR1 and CDR2 (germline): SGDLS, YYNGEE. CDR3 length equals 13 residues. V lost 3 bases, J lost 9 bases, and 15 bases lay in between.

This clonotype was counted a few times. The chain has TRBV5-1 and TRBJ2-1; D assignment may be TRBD1 or TRBD2 (5 bases each). Germline assignment: CDR1 SGHRS and CDR2 YFSETQ. Trimming pared 4 bases from V and 3 bases from J, leaving 17 bases between. CDR3 length equals 16 residues. CDR3 DNA: TGCGCCAGCAGCCAAACCGGGACCCCCATCTACAATGAGCAGTTCTTC. It yields the protein CASSQTGTPIYNEQFF. The variable domain in full, completed from reference TRBV5-1 and TRBJ2-1, reads KAGVTQTPRYLIKTRGQQVTLSCSPISGHRSVSWYQQTPGQGLQFLFEYFSETQRNKGNFPGRFSGRQFSNSRSEMNVSTLELGDSALYLCASSQTGTPIYNEQFFGPGTRLTVL.

This clonotype was counted only a few times. The chain employs TRBV4-1 and TRBJ1-4; no clear D. Germline V lookup: CDR1 MGHRA, CDR2 YSYEKL. V was trimmed by 4 bases and J by 3 bases, leaving 12 bases between them. This CDR3 contains 15 residues. This CDR3 is CASSPRQAPNEKLFF. The CDR3 DNA follows: TGCGCCAGCAGCCCCCGCCAGGCCCCTAATGAAAAACTGTTTTTT.

J is TRBJ2-7 and V is TRBV11-2, with TRBD2 identical over 9 bases. CDR1 is SGHAT, CDR2 FQNNGV, per germline. This CDR3 is built from 17 residues. The V segment lost 2 bases and the J segment 3 bases; nucleotides outside the gene matches: 11. The chain's CDR3 is CASSLFPASGENYEQYF. CDR3 DNA: TGTGCCAGCAGCTTATTCCCAGCTAGCGGGGAGAACTACGAGCAGTACTTC.

The chain has TRBV2 and TRBJ2-3, with D unresolved. Trimming removed 7 bases at V and 6 bases at J, with 11 bases between. CDR3 length: 12 residues. Per the germline V gene, CDR1 is SNHLY and CDR2 is FYNNEI. CDR3: CASIVPKDTQYF. The DNA of the CDR3 is TGTGCCAGCATTGTCCCCAAGGATACGCAGTATTTT.